This TCR beta chain stems from a study of T cell responses to AZD1222 COVID-19 vaccine. Study-level information: Second doses were pooled across both intervals (about 4 or about 12 weeks). Overall study results and limits: Clonal diversity was possibly underestimated, and the donors were mostly white British, with more females. Dominant at 160-218 and 743-854, vaccine-associated CD4 TCRs also spanned spike.

Produced via immunoSEQ multiplex PCR; TCRdb's table is partial and in-frame only. The table lists about 85,000 clones, roughly 89% of them singletons. Comments on this clone: What it binds is not known.

The sample consisted of peripheral blood, taken on day 0 of AZD1222 vaccination. The clonotype comes from an adult in good health.

The CDR3 coding sequence is TGTGCCAGCAGCTTAGGGGACAACTCTGGAAACACCATATATTTT. This sequence encodes CASSLGDNSGNTIYF. This sequence joins TRBV7-9 and TRBJ1-3; D perhaps matches TRBD1 (6 bases). The CDR3 sequence is 15 residues long. Germline V gene data show CDR1 as SEHNR and CDR2 as FQNEAQ (reference sequence). V lost 1 base, J lost 0 bases, and 7 bases lay in between.